This T cell receptor beta chain appears in the sequencing data of a study of PD-L1 blockade in urothelial cancer. Study background: Patients commenced intravenous atezolizumab, 1,200 mg every 3 weeks, around 2014. Bladder-origin urothelial cancer in males described about 90% of the roughly 30 patients.

TCRdb keeps only in-frame clones here, not all; method: immunoSEQ multiplex PCR. The sample comprises roughly 32,000 clones, around 84% of which are singletons, and around 30% rests with the top ten. V was clipped by 4 bases and J by 6 bases; unmatched bases: 14. This CDR3 spans 19 amino acids. Germline CDR1 SGHNT, CDR2 YYREEE (reference sequence). The material was PBMCs, obtained around atezolizumab (anti-PD-L1) treatment. This chain uses TRBV5-4 with TRBJ2-2; 14 bases agree with TRBD2. This TCR came from a man aged 55 to 69 with urothelial cancer. As DNA, the CDR3 is TGTGCCAGCAGCCCCCAAGGGGGACTAGCGGGAGTTAAGGCCGGGGAGCTGTTTTTT. Translated: CASSPQGGLAGVKAGELFF.